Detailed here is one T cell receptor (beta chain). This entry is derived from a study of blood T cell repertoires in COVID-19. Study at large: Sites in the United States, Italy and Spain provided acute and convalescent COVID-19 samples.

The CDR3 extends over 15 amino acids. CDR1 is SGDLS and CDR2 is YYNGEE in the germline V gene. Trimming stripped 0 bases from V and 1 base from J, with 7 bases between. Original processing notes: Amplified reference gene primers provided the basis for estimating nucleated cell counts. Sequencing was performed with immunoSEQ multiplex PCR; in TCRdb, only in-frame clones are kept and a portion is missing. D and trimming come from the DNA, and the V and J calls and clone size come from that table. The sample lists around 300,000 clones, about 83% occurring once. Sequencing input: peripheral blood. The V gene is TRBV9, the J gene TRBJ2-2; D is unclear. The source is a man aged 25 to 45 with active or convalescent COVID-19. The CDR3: CASSVAAQNTGELFF. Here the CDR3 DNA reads TGTGCCAGCAGCGTAGCTGCGCAGAACACCGGGGAGCTGTTTTTT.